Following are 25 T cell receptor beta chains from one sample sequenced in a study of cytomegalovirus exposure and HLA in healthy donors. The repertoire was sequenced with immunoSEQ multiplex PCR; TCRdb's copy has only in-frame clones and lacks some. The sample records 90,000 to 120,000 clones, over 75% being singletons. Sequences were obtained from PBMCs. The receptors were gathered from a woman under 30 in good health and CMV-seronegative.

The chain carries TRBV5-1 and TRBJ2-1; 9 positions match TRBD1. Trimming at V came to 4 bases and at J to 1 base, leaving 6 bases not matched to a gene. This CDR3 spans 16 amino acids. Germline V lookup: CDR1 SGHRS, CDR2 YFSETQ. CDR3 in amino acids: CASSKGTGRSYNEQFF. The CDR3 DNA reads TGCGCCAGCAGCAAGGGGACAGGGAGATCCTACAATGAGCAGTTCTTC.

The chain combines TRBV18 with TRBJ2-3; possible D gene TRBD1, 5 bases. CDR1 and CDR2 (germline): KGHSH, LQKENI. This CDR3 region has 13 residues. V was cut by 2 bases and J by 11 bases, with 14 bases left in between. CDR3 nucleotides: TGTGCCAGCTCACCAGATAGACAGCCCAAGCAGTATTTT. Protein sequence: CASSPDRQPKQYF.

This sequence joins TRBV27 and TRBJ2-7, with D uncertain. Germline CDR1 reads MNHEY; CDR2 reads SMNVEV (reference sequence). Between the trimmed V and J ends, which lost 8 bases and 3 bases, there was a span of 11 bases. The CDR3 has 12 amino acids. The DNA of the CDR3 is TGTGCCAGCGGAGAAGGTAGCTACGAGCAGTACTTC. Protein: CASGEGSYEQYF.

CDR3 protein: CATGPAYNEQFF. CDR3 nucleotides: TGTGCCACAGGCCCAGCCTACAATGAGCAGTTCTTC. V usage is TRBV28 and J usage is TRBJ2-1; D is unclear. Per the germline V gene, CDR1 is MDHEN and CDR2 is SYDVKM. Trimming removed 10 bases from V and 2 bases from J, with 9 bases in between. This CDR3 spans 12 amino acids.

In this sample, this clone turned up once. The chain couples TRBV15 to TRBJ1-6; TRBD1 matches 8 bases. The germline CDR1 and CDR2 sequences are LNHNV and YYDKDF (reference sequence). J lost 5 bases, V lost 0 bases, and 0 bases had no gene match. This CDR3 comprises 15 residues. The chain's CDR3 is CATSREDRDNSPLHF. CDR3 DNA: TGTGCCACCAGCAGAGAGGACAGGGATAATTCACCCCTCCACTTT.

The chain carries TRBV30 and TRBJ2-7, with TRBD1 as a possible D gene (6 bases). The germline gives CDR1 GTSNPN, CDR2 SVGIG (reference sequence). This CDR3 has 14 residues. V was pared by 5 bases and J by 5 bases, with 19 bases between. The CDR3 bases are TGTGCCTGGCTATCAACAGGGTTGGGGAACGAGCAGTACTTC. As protein: CAWLSTGLGNEQYF.

A few counts support this clone. This rearrangement joins TRBV28 to TRBJ1-4; the D is unclear. CDR1 and CDR2 from the germline V gene are MDHEN and SYDVKM. V was cut by 7 bases and J by 6 bases, with 21 bases left in between. The CDR3 spans 16 residues. CDR3 in amino acids: CASTKWREGNYEKLFF. The CDR3 coding sequence is TGTGCCAGCACCAAATGGCGGGAGGGAAATTATGAAAAACTGTTTTTT.

The V call is TRBV9, the J call TRBJ2-1; D possibly corresponds to TRBD2 (6 bases). This CDR3 is built from 16 residues. Looked up from germline, CDR1 is SGDLS and CDR2 is YYNGEE. The V end was cut by 0 bases, the J end by 0 bases, with 10 bases between. The CDR3 DNA reads as TGTGCCAGCAGCGTAGGTTGGGGGGACTCCTACAATGAGCAGTTCTTC. It is translated as CASSVGWGDSYNEQFF.

The V gene is TRBV4-1, the J gene TRBJ2-5; maybe TRBD2 (6 bases). V lost 4 bases and J 2 bases, leaving 17 bases between the germline ends. Germline V gene data show CDR1 as MGHRA and CDR2 as YSYEKL. The CDR3 totals 16 residues. The CDR3 loop is CASSRVFAGPQETQYF. DNA for the CDR3: TGCGCCAGCAGCCGGGTGTTCGCGGGGCCACAAGAGACCCAGTACTTC.

This rearrangement joins TRBV27 to TRBJ1-6; the match to TRBD1 covers 7 bases. V dropped 5 bases and J dropped 8; count of bases not matched to a gene: 9. CDR1 and CDR2 (germline): MNHEY, SMNVEV (reference sequence). The length of the CDR3 is 15 residues. This CDR3 reads CASSPPGQRYSPLHF. The CDR3 DNA reads TGTGCCAGCAGTCCACCGGGACAGCGATATTCACCCCTCCACTTT.

The chain is built from TRBV7-2 and TRBJ1-2; 11 bases align to TRBD1. CDR3 length equals 13 residues. Unmatched junction bases numbered 1, after V lost 3 bases and J lost 7 bases. Looked up from germline, CDR1 is SGHTA and CDR2 is FQGNSA. For the CDR3, the DNA is TGTGCCAGCAGCTTTGGGACAGGGGGTGGCTACACCTTC. Protein sequence: CASSFGTGGGYTF.

The CDR3 DNA is TGTGCCAGCAGCTCCCGGACAGAAACCATGAACACTGAAGCTTTCTTT. This gives the protein CASSSRTETMNTEAFF. This rearrangement joins TRBV7-6 to TRBJ1-1; a possible D gene is TRBD1 (6 bases). This CDR3 has 16 residues. V lost 4 bases to trimming and J lost 0 bases, with 15 bases between them. Germline loops: CDR1 SGHVS, CDR2 FNYEAQ.

This rearrangement joins TRBV15 to TRBJ1-1; a possible D gene is TRBD1 (6 bases). The V gene's germline CDR1 is LNHNV and CDR2 YYDKDF (reference sequence). The V end lost 4 bases, the J end lost 3 bases, and 18 bases lay between the germline ends. This CDR3 contains 16 residues. In DNA, the CDR3 is TGTGCCACCAGCAAACCTATGACAGGAAGGGACACTGAAGCTTTCTTT. Translated, it gives CATSKPMTGRDTEAFF.

The chain has TRBV19 and TRBJ1-1, with D possibly being TRBD1 (5 bases). Per the germline V gene, CDR1 is LNHDA and CDR2 is SQIVND (reference sequence). The ends were cut back, 5 bases at V and 5 bases at J, with 18 bases in the middle. The CDR3 is 15 residues long. The CDR3: CASSPPTDRATEAFF. CDR3 in DNA: TGTGCCAGTAGTCCGCCGACAGACCGGGCTACTGAAGCTTTCTTT.

DNA of the CDR3: TGTGCCAGCTCACCGGGGAGGGAGGGGACTGAAGCTTTCTTT. Its translation is CASSPGREGTEAFF. This chain uses TRBV18 with TRBJ1-1; D might be TRBD1 (5 bases). The CDR3 is 14 amino acids. Germline assignment: CDR1 KGHSH and CDR2 LQKENI. V was shortened by 3 bases and J by 5 bases, with 13 bases between the two germline ends.

CDR3: CSVFYEGASGNTIYF. In nucleotides, the CDR3 is TGCAGCGTTTTTTACGAGGGCGCCTCTGGAAACACCATATATTTT. V gene TRBV29-1 combines with J gene TRBJ1-3; D unresolved. V gave up 5 bases and J gave up 0 bases, with 14 bases separating them. The CDR3 totals 15 residues. Germline V CDR1 and CDR2: SQVTM, ANQGSEA.

This rearrangement joins TRBV30 to TRBJ2-3; weak D call: TRBD2 (5 bases). Germline values: CDR1 GTSNPN, CDR2 SVGIG (reference sequence). The CDR3 length is 14 residues. Between the trimmed V and J ends, which lost 4 bases and 1 base, there was a span of 12 bases. CDR3 residues: CAWKPPAGTDTQYF. The CDR3 DNA is TGTGCCTGGAAACCTCCAGCGGGCACAGATACGCAGTATTTT.

This chain uses TRBV5-8 with TRBJ2-7; 10 nucleotides line up with TRBD2. Germline CDR1 SGHTS, CDR2 YDEGEE. This CDR3 has 16 amino acids. Losses at the gene ends were 3 bases for V and 3 bases for J; bases not matched to a gene: 9. In DNA form, the CDR3 reads TGTGCCAGCAGCTCACCGGCGATAGCGGGGGGCTACGAGCAGTACTTC. It codes for CASSSPAIAGGYEQYF.

In nucleotides, the CDR3 is TGTGCCAGTCGAACGACAGGGTCCGCTTGGGTGAACACTGAAGCTTTCTTT. This translates into CASRTTGSAWVNTEAFF. The chain uses TRBV19 and TRBJ1-1, with 7 bases lining up with TRBD1. The CDR3 spans 17 residues. Germline V gene data show CDR1 as LNHDA and CDR2 as SQIVND (reference sequence). V lost 8 bases, J lost 0 bases, and 15 bases stayed unmatched.

This clone was seen a single time. The chain recombines TRBV15 with TRBJ2-1; 9 bases are a match to TRBD1. The V gene end was trimmed by 5 bases and the J gene end by 8 bases; junction bases not matched to a gene: 13. Germline V gene sequence: CDR1 LNHNV, CDR2 YYDKDF (reference sequence). CDR3 length: 16 residues. CDR3 DNA: TGTGCCACCAGCCGTCGAATGGGGACAGGGAGCGATGAGCAGTTCTTC. This sequence encodes CATSRRMGTGSDEQFF.

The chain couples TRBV7-8 to TRBJ1-6; possibly TRBD1 for D (6 bases). CDR1 is SGHVS and CDR2 is FQNEAQ in the germline V gene. V was shortened by 4 bases and J by 0 bases, with 19 bases between the two germline ends. The CDR3 runs 19 residues. CDR3: CASSSGQRKGSSYNSPLHF. CDR3 in DNA: TGTGCCAGCAGCTCAGGACAGAGAAAAGGAAGCTCCTATAATTCACCCCTCCACTTT. Full variable domain (outside the CDR3, taken from reference TRBV7-8 and TRBJ1-6): GAGVSQSPRYKVAKRGQDVALRCDPISGHVSLFWYQQALGQGPEFLTYFQNEAQLDKSGLPSDRFFAERPEGSVSTLKIQRTQQEDSAVYLCASSSGQRKGSSYNSPLHFGNGTRLTVT.

This clone was seen just once. The chain recombines TRBV4-1 with TRBJ1-5; no firm D call. V lost 1 base, J lost 0 bases, and 10 bases lay in between. Germline values: CDR1 MGHRA, CDR2 YSYEKL. The CDR3 sequence is 16 residues long. This CDR3 is CASSQGFFYSNQPQHF. The CDR3 nucleotides are TGCGCCAGCAGCCAAGGGTTCTTCTATAGCAATCAGCCCCAGCATTTT.

J is TRBJ2-3 and V is TRBV10-2; no definite D call. The CDR3 extends over 13 amino acids. V lost 8 bases and J lost 2, with 11 bases in between. CDR1 is WSHSY, CDR2 SAAADI, per germline. The CDR3 region has the DNA TGCGCCAGCTATACACCGTACACAGATACGCAGTATTTT. As protein: CASYTPYTDTQYF.

The chain links TRBV2 to TRBJ1-1; maybe TRBD1 (6 bases). V lost 2 bases, J lost 1 base, and 11 bases lay in between. The germline V gene encodes CDR1 SNHLY and CDR2 FYNNEI. The length of the CDR3 is 15 residues. The CDR3 region has the DNA TGTGCCAGCAGTGAATCGCTAGGGGGGAACACTGAAGCTTTCTTT. Protein: CASSESLGGNTEAFF.

V usage is TRBV4-2 and J usage is TRBJ1-4, with a possible D match to TRBD1 (5 bases). CDR3 length: 15 residues. V gave up 0 bases and J gave up 8 bases, with 13 bases separating them. Per germline, CDR1 LGHNA and CDR2 YNFKEQ. The DNA for the CDR3 is TGTGCCAGCAGCCAAGAACCCAGGGTCGAGGAAAAACTGTTTTTT. This codes for CASSQEPRVEEKLFF.